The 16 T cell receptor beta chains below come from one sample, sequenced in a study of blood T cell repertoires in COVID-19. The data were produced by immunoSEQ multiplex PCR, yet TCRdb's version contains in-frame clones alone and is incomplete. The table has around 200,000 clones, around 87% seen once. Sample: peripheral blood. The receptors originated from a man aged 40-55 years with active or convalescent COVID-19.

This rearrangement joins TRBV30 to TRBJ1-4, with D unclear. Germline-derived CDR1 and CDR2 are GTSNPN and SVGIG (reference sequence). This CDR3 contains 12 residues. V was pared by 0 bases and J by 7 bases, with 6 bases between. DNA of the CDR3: TGTGCCTGGAGTGTCGGCGGTGAAAAACTGTTTTTT. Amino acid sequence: CAWSVGGEKLFF.

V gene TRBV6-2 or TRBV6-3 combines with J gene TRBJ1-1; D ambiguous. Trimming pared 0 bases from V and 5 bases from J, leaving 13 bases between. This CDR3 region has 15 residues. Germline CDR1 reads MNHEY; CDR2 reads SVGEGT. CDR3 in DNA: TGTGCCAGCAGTTACTCCGGGATAGCATATACTGAAGCTTTCTTT. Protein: CASSYSGIAYTEAFF.

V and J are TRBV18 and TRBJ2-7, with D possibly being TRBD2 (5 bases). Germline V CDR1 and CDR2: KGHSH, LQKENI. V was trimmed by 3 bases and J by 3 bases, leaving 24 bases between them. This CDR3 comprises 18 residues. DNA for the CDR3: TGTGCCAGCTCACCCTCACCCCAGGAGGCAGCTTTAATCTACGAGCAGTACTTC. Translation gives CASSPSPQEAALIYEQYF. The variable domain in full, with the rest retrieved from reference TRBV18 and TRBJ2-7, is NAGVMQNPRHLVRRRGQEARLRCSPMKGHSHVYWYRQLPEEGLKFMVYLQKENIIDESGMPKERFSAEFPKEGPSILRIQQVVRGDSAAYFCASSPSPQEAALIYEQYFGPGTRLTVT.

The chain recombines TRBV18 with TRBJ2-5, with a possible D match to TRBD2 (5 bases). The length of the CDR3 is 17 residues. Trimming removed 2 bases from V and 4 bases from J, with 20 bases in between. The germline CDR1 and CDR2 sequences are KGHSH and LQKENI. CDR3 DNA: TGTGCCAGCTCACCATCCACCCCGGGCAGAGGGTTAGAGACCCAGTACTTC. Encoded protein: CASSPSTPGRGLETQYF.

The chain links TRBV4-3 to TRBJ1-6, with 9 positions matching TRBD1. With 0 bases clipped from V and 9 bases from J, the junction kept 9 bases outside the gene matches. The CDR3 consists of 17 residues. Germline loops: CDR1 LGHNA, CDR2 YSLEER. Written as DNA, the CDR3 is TGCGCCAGCAGCCAAGAACCGGACAGGGGAAAGGGTTCACCCCTCCACTTT. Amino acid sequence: CASSQEPDRGKGSPLHF.

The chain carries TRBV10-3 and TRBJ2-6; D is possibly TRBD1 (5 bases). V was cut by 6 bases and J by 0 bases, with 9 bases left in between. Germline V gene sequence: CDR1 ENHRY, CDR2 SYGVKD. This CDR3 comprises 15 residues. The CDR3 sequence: CAISTGFSGANVLTF. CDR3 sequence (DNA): TGTGCCATCAGCACAGGTTTCTCTGGGGCCAACGTCCTGACTTTC.

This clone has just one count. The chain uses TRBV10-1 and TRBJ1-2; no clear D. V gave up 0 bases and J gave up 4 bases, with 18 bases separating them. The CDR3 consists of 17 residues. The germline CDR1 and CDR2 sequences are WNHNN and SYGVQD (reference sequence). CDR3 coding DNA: TGCGCCAGCAGTGAGTCAAATTGGCGCGGGATATTCTATGGCTACACCTTC. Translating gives CASSESNWRGIFYGYTF.

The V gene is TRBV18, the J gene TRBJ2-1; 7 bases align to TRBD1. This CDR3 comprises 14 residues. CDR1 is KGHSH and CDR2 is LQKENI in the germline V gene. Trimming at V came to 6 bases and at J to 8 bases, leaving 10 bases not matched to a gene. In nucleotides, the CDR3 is TGTGCCAGCTCGCGAGGACAGGTAGTTTATGAGCAGTTCTTC. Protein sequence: CASSRGQVVYEQFF.

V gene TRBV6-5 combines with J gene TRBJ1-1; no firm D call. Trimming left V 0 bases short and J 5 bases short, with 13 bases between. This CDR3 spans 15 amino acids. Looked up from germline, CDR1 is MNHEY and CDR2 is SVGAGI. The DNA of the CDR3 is TGTGCCAGCAGTTACTCGAGGAGCGGAGAGACTGAAGCTTTCTTT. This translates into CASSYSRSGETEAFF.

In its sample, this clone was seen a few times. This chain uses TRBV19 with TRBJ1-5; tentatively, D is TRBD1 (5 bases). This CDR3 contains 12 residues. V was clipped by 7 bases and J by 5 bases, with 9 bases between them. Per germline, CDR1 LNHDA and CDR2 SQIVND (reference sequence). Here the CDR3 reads CASTIRDQPQHF. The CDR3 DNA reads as TGTGCCAGTACCATCAGGGATCAGCCCCAGCATTTT. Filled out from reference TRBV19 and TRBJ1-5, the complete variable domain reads DGGITQSPKYLFRKEGQNVTLSCEQNLNHDAMYWYRQDPGQGLRLIYYSQIVNDFQKGDIAEGYSVSREKKESFPLTVTSAQKNPTAFYLCASTIRDQPQHFGDGTRLSIL.

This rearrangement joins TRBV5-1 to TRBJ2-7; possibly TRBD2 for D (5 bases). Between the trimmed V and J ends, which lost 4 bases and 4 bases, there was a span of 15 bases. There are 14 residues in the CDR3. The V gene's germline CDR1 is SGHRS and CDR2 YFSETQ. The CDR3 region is CASSPTIGVYEQYF. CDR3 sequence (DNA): TGCGCCAGCAGCCCGACCATCGGGGTTTACGAGCAGTACTTC.

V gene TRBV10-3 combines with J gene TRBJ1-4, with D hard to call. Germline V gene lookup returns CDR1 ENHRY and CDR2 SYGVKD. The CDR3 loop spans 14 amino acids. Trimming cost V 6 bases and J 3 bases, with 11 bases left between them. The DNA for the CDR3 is TGTGCCATCAGGAGCTCGGGTGCTAATGAAAAACTGTTTTTT. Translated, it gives CAIRSSGANEKLFF.

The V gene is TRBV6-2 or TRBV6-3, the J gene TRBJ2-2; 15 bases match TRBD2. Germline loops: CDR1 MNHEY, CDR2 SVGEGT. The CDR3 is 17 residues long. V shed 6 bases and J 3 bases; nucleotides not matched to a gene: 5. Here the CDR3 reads CASSGTSGGSHTGELFF. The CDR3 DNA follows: TGTGCCAGCAGCGGGACTAGCGGGGGGTCGCACACCGGGGAGCTGTTTTTT.

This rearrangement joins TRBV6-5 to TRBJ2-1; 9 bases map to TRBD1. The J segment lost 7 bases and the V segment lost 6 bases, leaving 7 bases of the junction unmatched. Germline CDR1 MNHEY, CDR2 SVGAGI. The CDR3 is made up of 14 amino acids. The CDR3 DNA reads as TGTGCCAGCAGAACCGGGACAGGGAAGAATGAGCAGTTCTTC. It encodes CASRTGTGKNEQFF.

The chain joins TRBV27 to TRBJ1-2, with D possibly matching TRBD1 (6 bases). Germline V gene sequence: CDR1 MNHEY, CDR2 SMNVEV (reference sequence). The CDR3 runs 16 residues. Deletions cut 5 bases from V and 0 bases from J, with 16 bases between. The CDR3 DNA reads TGTGCCAGCAGTAAGCAGGGGCCAGAAGCTAACTATGGCTACACCTTC. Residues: CASSKQGPEANYGYTF.

The chain's CDR3 is CASSMRQGPNSPLHF. Here the CDR3 DNA reads TGTGCCAGTAGTATGAGACAGGGTCCTAATTCACCCCTCCACTTT. The J gene is TRBJ1-6, the V gene TRBV19; TRBD1 aligns across 7 bases. With V trimmed by 3 bases and J by 6 bases, 5 bases remained unmatched. There are 15 residues in the CDR3. Germline assignment: CDR1 LNHDA and CDR2 SQIVND (reference sequence).